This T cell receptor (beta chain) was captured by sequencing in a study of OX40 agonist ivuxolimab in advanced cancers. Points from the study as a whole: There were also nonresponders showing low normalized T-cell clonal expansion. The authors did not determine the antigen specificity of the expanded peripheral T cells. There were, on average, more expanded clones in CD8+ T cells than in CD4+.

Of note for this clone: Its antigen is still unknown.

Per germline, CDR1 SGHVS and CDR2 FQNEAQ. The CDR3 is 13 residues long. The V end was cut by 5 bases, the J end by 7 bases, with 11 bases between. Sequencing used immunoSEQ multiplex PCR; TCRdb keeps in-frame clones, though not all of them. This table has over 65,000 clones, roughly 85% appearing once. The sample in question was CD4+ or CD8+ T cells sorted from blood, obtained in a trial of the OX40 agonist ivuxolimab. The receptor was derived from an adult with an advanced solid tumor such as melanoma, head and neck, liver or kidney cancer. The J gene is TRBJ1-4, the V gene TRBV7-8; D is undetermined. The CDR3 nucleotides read TGTGCCAGCAGCCGAGGGTTCGGTGAAAAACTGTTTTTT. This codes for CASSRGFGEKLFF.